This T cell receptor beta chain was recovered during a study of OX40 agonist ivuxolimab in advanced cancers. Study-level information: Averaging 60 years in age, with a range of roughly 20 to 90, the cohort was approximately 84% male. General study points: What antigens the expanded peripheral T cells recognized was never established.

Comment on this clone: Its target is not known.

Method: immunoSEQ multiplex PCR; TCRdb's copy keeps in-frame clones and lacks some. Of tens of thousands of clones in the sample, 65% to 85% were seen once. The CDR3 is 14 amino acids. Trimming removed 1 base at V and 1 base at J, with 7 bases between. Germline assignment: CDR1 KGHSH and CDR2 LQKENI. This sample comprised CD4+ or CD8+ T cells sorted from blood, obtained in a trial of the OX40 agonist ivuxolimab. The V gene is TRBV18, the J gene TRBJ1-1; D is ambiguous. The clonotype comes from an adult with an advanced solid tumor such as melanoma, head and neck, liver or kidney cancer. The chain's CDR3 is CASSPQQRNTEAFF. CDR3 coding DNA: TGTGCCAGCTCACCACAGCAGCGGAACACTGAAGCTTTCTTT.